Presented here are 3 T cell receptor beta chains from one specimen sequenced in a study of shared clonotypes between healthy human individuals. Some clones are missing from TCRdb's copy, which holds only in-frame ones; the method was immunoSEQ multiplex PCR. There are a few million clones in the sample; approximately 92% occur only once, and over 0.12% lies in the top ten. Sequenced: naive CD4+ T cells sorted from blood. Subset given: CD45RA+ positively selected. The receptors were sampled from a man aged 18 to 29 in good health.

The chain combines TRBV28 with TRBJ1-2, with D hard to call. The V gene's germline CDR1 is MDHEN and CDR2 SYDVKM. Between the trimmed V and J ends, which lost 5 bases and 4 bases, there was a span of 8 bases. There are 12 residues in the CDR3. CDR3 residues: CASSIDLYGYTF. CDR3 coding DNA: TGTGCCAGCAGTATTGACCTCTATGGCTACACCTTC.

The chain links TRBV6-5 to TRBJ1-3; D unclear. The CDR3 extends over 16 amino acids. Germline CDR1 reads MNHEY; CDR2 reads SVGAGI. Trimming took off 2 bases at V and 4 bases at J, with 15 bases between the two ends. For the CDR3, the DNA is TGTGCCAGCAGTTACGGTTCTCCACAGCTCGGAAACACCATATATTTT. Translation: CASSYGSPQLGNTIYF.

The V and J genes are TRBV30 and TRBJ2-1; tentative D call: TRBD2 (6 bases). Trimming took 5 bases from V and 4 from J, leaving 15 bases between them. The CDR3 length is 14 residues. Looked up from germline, CDR1 is GTSNPN and CDR2 is SVGIG (reference sequence). This CDR3 reads CAWGLHGSYNEQFF. CDR3 DNA sequence: TGTGCCTGGGGACTTCACGGGAGTTACAATGAGCAGTTCTTC.